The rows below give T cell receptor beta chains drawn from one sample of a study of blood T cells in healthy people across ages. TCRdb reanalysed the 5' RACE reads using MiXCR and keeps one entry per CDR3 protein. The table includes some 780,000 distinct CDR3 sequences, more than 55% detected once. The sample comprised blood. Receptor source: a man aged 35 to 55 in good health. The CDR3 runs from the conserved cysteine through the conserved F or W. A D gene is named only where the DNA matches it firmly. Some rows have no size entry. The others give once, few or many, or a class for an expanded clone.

CDR3 DNA: TGCGCCAGCAGCCGAGGACTAGCGGGAACCTCTGGGGCCAACGTCCTGACTTTC
CDR3 protein: CASSRGLAGTSGANVLTF
V gene: TRBV5-1
J gene: TRBJ2-6
CDR3 length: 18
D gene: TRBD2
clone size: -

CDR3 DNA: TGTGCCAGCAGCCCACGGAGGGAGCGGGAGGTCGGCATTCAGTACTTC
CDR3 protein: CASSPRREREVGIQYF
V gene: TRBV27
J gene: TRBJ2-4
CDR3 length: 16
D gene: TRBD2
clone size: few

CDR3 DNA: TGTGCCAGCAGTTTATCTGTTTTGGGGCCCTACAATGAGCAGTTCTTC
CDR3 protein: CASSLSVLGPYNEQFF
V gene: TRBV28
J gene: TRBJ2-1
CDR3 length: 16
D gene: -
clone size: few

CDR3 DNA: TGTGCCAGCAGCGACCCGGGACAGAGCACAGATACGCAGTATTTT
CDR3 protein: CASSDPGQSTDTQYF
V gene: TRBV7-2
J gene: TRBJ2-3
CDR3 length: 15
D gene: TRBD1
clone size: once

CDR3 DNA: TGCAGTGCTAGATCGCCGGACAGCCTATATGGCTACACCTTC
CDR3 protein: CSARSPDSLYGYTF
V gene: TRBV20-1
J gene: TRBJ1-2
CDR3 length: 14
D gene: -
clone size: -

CDR3 DNA: TGCAGTGCTCTACGACAGGGGGTCCAAGAGACCCAGTACTTC
CDR3 protein: CSALRQGVQETQYF
V gene: TRBV20-1
J gene: TRBJ2-5
CDR3 length: 14
D gene: TRBD1
clone size: few

CDR3 DNA: TGCGCCAGCAGCTTGGTGCAGGGGTTGACAGATACGCAGTATTTT
CDR3 protein: CASSLVQGLTDTQYF
V gene: TRBV5-1
J gene: TRBJ2-3
CDR3 length: 15
D gene: -
clone size: -

CDR3 DNA: TGTGCCAGCAGCGACCGGGACAGGAATTCACCCCTCCACTTT
CDR3 protein: CASSDRDRNSPLHF
V gene: TRBV9
J gene: TRBJ1-6
CDR3 length: 14
D gene: TRBD1
clone size: -

CDR3 DNA: TGTGCCAGCAGCTGGGCCGGGACTAGGGGGGAGACCCAGTACTTC
CDR3 protein: CASSWAGTRGETQYF
V gene: TRBV7-2
J gene: TRBJ2-5
CDR3 length: 15
D gene: TRBD2
clone size: -

CDR3 DNA: TGTGCCACCAGTGAAGACAATGAGCAGTTCTTC
CDR3 protein: CATSEDNEQFF
V gene: TRBV24-1
J gene: TRBJ2-1
CDR3 length: 11
D gene: -
clone size: few

CDR3 DNA: TGTGCCAGCAGTACAGGGGAGGGGATCGGTGAGCAGTTCTTC
CDR3 protein: CASSTGEGIGEQFF
V gene: TRBV28
J gene: TRBJ2-1
CDR3 length: 14
D gene: -
clone size: -

CDR3 DNA: TGCAGCGTTGATGAGTCAGAGGCTGGAGAAAAACTGTTTTTT
CDR3 protein: CSVDESEAGEKLFF
V gene: TRBV29-1
J gene: TRBJ1-4
CDR3 length: 14
D gene: -
clone size: -

CDR3 DNA: TGTGCCAGCAGCCAAAAGCAGAACACTGAAGCTTTCTTT
CDR3 protein: CASSQKQNTEAFF
V gene: TRBV3-1
J gene: TRBJ1-1
CDR3 length: 13
D gene: -
clone size: -

CDR3 DNA: TGTGCCAGCAGCTTAGTGGCAGGGATAACTTCAGATACGCAGTATTTT
CDR3 protein: CASSLVAGITSDTQYF
V gene: TRBV7-2
J gene: TRBJ2-3
CDR3 length: 16
D gene: -
clone size: -

CDR3 DNA: TGCAGCGTTGATGTTTTGGAGACCCAGTACTTC
CDR3 protein: CSVDVLETQYF
V gene: TRBV29-1
J gene: TRBJ2-5
CDR3 length: 11
D gene: -
clone size: few

CDR3 DNA: TGTGCCAGCTCACCAGGGCAGGGAGTCACCTACGAGCAGTACTTC
CDR3 protein: CASSPGQGVTYEQYF
V gene: TRBV18
J gene: TRBJ2-7
CDR3 length: 15
D gene: -
clone size: -

CDR3 DNA: TGTGCCAGCAGCACGAGCGGGGGTGAGGCCGCCACTGAAGCTTTCTTT
CDR3 protein: CASSTSGGEAATEAFF
V gene: TRBV12-3/TRBV12-4
J gene: TRBJ1-1
CDR3 length: 16
D gene: -
clone size: -

CDR3 DNA: TGTGCCAGCAGCACGAGAGGAGGGGGGCGAGAGACCCGGTACTTC
CDR3 protein: CASSTRGGGRETRYF
V gene: TRBV7-2
J gene: TRBJ2-5
CDR3 length: 15
D gene: -
clone size: -

CDR3 DNA: TGTGCCAGCAGCGCCTGGGGGGGACAGGGTTCAGAGACCCAGTACTTC
CDR3 protein: CASSAWGGQGSETQYF
V gene: TRBV7-2
J gene: TRBJ2-5
CDR3 length: 16
D gene: TRBD1
clone size: many

CDR3 DNA: TGCGCCAGCAGCTGGGGACAGGGTAAAGACACTGAAGCTTTCTTT
CDR3 protein: CASSWGQGKDTEAFF
V gene: TRBV5-1
J gene: TRBJ1-1
CDR3 length: 15
D gene: TRBD1
clone size: -

CDR3 DNA: TGCGCCAGCAGCCAAGGGCTGAAGCGGGGTAGCTACGAGCAGTACTTC
CDR3 protein: CASSQGLKRGSYEQYF
V gene: TRBV4-3
J gene: TRBJ2-7
CDR3 length: 16
D gene: TRBD2
clone size: -

CDR3 DNA: TGTGCCAGCAGTTCTTACGAACAGGGGGCACGTCAGCCCCAGCATTTT
CDR3 protein: CASSSYEQGARQPQHF
V gene: TRBV7-9
J gene: TRBJ1-5
CDR3 length: 16
D gene: TRBD1
clone size: -

CDR3 DNA: TGTGCCAGCAGCCCCGCAGGACTAGCCTACGAGCAGTACTTC
CDR3 protein: CASSPAGLAYEQYF
V gene: TRBV7-2
J gene: TRBJ2-7
CDR3 length: 14
D gene: TRBD2
clone size: few

CDR3 DNA: TGTGCCAGCAGCTTAGCTCTGTCCGCAAATGAGCAGTTCTTC
CDR3 protein: CASSLALSANEQFF
V gene: TRBV7-8
J gene: TRBJ2-1
CDR3 length: 14
D gene: -
clone size: -

CDR3 DNA: TGCAGCGGTAACAGGGGTGGAAACACTGAAGCTTTCTTT
CDR3 protein: CSGNRGGNTEAFF
V gene: TRBV29-1
J gene: TRBJ1-1
CDR3 length: 13
D gene: TRBD1
clone size: -

CDR3 DNA: TGTGCCAGCAGCAAGGACAGGGCCCCAGGCACAGATACGCAGTATTTT
CDR3 protein: CASSKDRAPGTDTQYF
V gene: TRBV7-2
J gene: TRBJ2-3
CDR3 length: 16
D gene: TRBD1
clone size: -

CDR3 DNA: TGTGCTCTAGGGCGAGATACGCAGTATTTT
CDR3 protein: CALGRDTQYF
V gene: TRBV28
J gene: TRBJ2-3
CDR3 length: 10
D gene: -
clone size: few

CDR3 DNA: TGTGCCAGCAGTTTTCCGGGCAATCAGCCCCAGCATTTT
CDR3 protein: CASSFPGNQPQHF
V gene: TRBV6-6
J gene: TRBJ1-5
CDR3 length: 13
D gene: -
clone size: -

CDR3 DNA: TGTGCCAGCAGTTACAGTGGACTAGCGGCGAGCGCAGATACGCAGTATTTT
CDR3 protein: CASSYSGLAASADTQYF
V gene: TRBV6-5
J gene: TRBJ2-3
CDR3 length: 17
D gene: TRBD2
clone size: -

CDR3 DNA: TGCGCCAGCAGTGAGTGGGGACTAGCGGGAGTGCTCACCCACGAGCAGTACTTC
CDR3 protein: CASSEWGLAGVLTHEQYF
V gene: TRBV10-2
J gene: TRBJ2-7
CDR3 length: 18
D gene: TRBD2
clone size: -

CDR3 DNA: TGTGCCAGCAGCTCCCTGGGGCCCACCTACGAGCAGTACTTC
CDR3 protein: CASSSLGPTYEQYF
V gene: TRBV5-6
J gene: TRBJ2-7
CDR3 length: 14
D gene: -
clone size: -

CDR3 DNA: TGTGCCAGCAGTCGGACCCTTCACGTCGAGCAGTACTTC
CDR3 protein: CASSRTLHVEQYF
V gene: TRBV6-5
J gene: TRBJ2-7
CDR3 length: 13
D gene: -
clone size: -

CDR3 DNA: TGTGCCAGCAGTTTAGATAGGGCCAACGTCCTGACTTTC
CDR3 protein: CASSLDRANVLTF
V gene: TRBV27
J gene: TRBJ2-6
CDR3 length: 13
D gene: -
clone size: -

CDR3 DNA: TGTGCCAGCAGCCCAGCAGGTGTGACAGGGGGATACGAGCAGTACTTC
CDR3 protein: CASSPAGVTGGYEQYF
V gene: TRBV9
J gene: TRBJ2-7
CDR3 length: 16
D gene: TRBD1
clone size: few

CDR3 DNA: TGTGCCAGCAGCTTAGCGGGAGCTCGCGAGCAGTACTTC
CDR3 protein: CASSLAGAREQYF
V gene: TRBV7-9
J gene: TRBJ2-7
CDR3 length: 13
D gene: -
clone size: once

CDR3 DNA: TGTGCCAGCAGCTTTTTCCCCGGACAGGCCAAAACGCAGTATTTT
CDR3 protein: CASSFFPGQAKTQYF
V gene: TRBV11-1
J gene: TRBJ2-3
CDR3 length: 15
D gene: TRBD1
clone size: -

CDR3 DNA: TGCAGTGCTAGAGATGGGGCCGGGGCCAACGTCCTGACTTTC
CDR3 protein: CSARDGAGANVLTF
V gene: TRBV20-1
J gene: TRBJ2-6
CDR3 length: 14
D gene: -
clone size: few

CDR3 DNA: TGTGCCAGCAGCTCTCAGGGGAATGGCTACACCTTC
CDR3 protein: CASSSQGNGYTF
V gene: TRBV5-6
J gene: TRBJ1-2
CDR3 length: 12
D gene: -
clone size: -

CDR3 DNA: TGTGCCAGCAGTTTCCCCGGGACAGGGGGATTCTACGAGCAGTACTTC
CDR3 protein: CASSFPGTGGFYEQYF
V gene: TRBV28
J gene: TRBJ2-7
CDR3 length: 16
D gene: TRBD1
clone size: few

CDR3 DNA: TGTGCCAGCAGTCTCTCCGTCGGGGGATCCTATGGCTACACCTTC
CDR3 protein: CASSLSVGGSYGYTF
V gene: TRBV12-3/TRBV12-4
J gene: TRBJ1-2
CDR3 length: 15
D gene: -
clone size: few

CDR3 DNA: TGTGCCAGCAGCTTAACAGGGGGCGGTGGTAGTTATGGCTACACCTTC
CDR3 protein: CASSLTGGGGSYGYTF
V gene: TRBV7-2
J gene: TRBJ1-2
CDR3 length: 16
D gene: TRBD1
clone size: -

CDR3 DNA: TGCGCCAGCAGCTTCGGGCCAGTAGAGTACGAGCAGTACTTC
CDR3 protein: CASSFGPVEYEQYF
V gene: TRBV5-1
J gene: TRBJ2-7
CDR3 length: 14
D gene: -
clone size: few

CDR3 DNA: TGCAGTGCTAGAGATGTAGGCTACGAGCAGTACTTC
CDR3 protein: CSARDVGYEQYF
V gene: TRBV20-1
J gene: TRBJ2-7
CDR3 length: 12
D gene: -
clone size: -

CDR3 DNA: TGCAGTGCTTCCCGACCGACAGGGAACACTGAAGCTTTCTTT
CDR3 protein: CSASRPTGNTEAFF
V gene: TRBV20-1
J gene: TRBJ1-1
CDR3 length: 14
D gene: -
clone size: -

CDR3 DNA: TGTGCCAGCAGGGGGGACGGGACGGCCAAAAACATTCAGTACTTC
CDR3 protein: CASRGDGTAKNIQYF
V gene: TRBV27
J gene: TRBJ2-4
CDR3 length: 15
D gene: -
clone size: few

CDR3 DNA: TGTGCCAGCACGGTGACAGGGGATGGCACTGAAGCTTTCTTT
CDR3 protein: CASTVTGDGTEAFF
V gene: TRBV28
J gene: TRBJ1-1
CDR3 length: 14
D gene: TRBD1
clone size: -

CDR3 DNA: TGTGCCACCAGTGAAGGCAGGGGTTACGAGCAGTACTTC
CDR3 protein: CATSEGRGYEQYF
V gene: TRBV24-1
J gene: TRBJ2-7
CDR3 length: 13
D gene: -
clone size: few

CDR3 DNA: TGTGCCAGCAGCGCCCGCGGGGGCGAAGATACGCAGTATTTT
CDR3 protein: CASSARGGEDTQYF
V gene: TRBV2
J gene: TRBJ2-3
CDR3 length: 14
D gene: -
clone size: -

CDR3 DNA: TGTGCCAGCAGCTTGGAAGGGCCCGCCCCCCAGTACTTC
CDR3 protein: CASSLEGPAPQYF
V gene: TRBV5-5
J gene: TRBJ2-5
CDR3 length: 13
D gene: -
clone size: -

CDR3 DNA: TGTGCCAGCAGTGGCCCCCCCGCTAGTCGTAATGAGCAGTTCTTC
CDR3 protein: CASSGPPASRNEQFF
V gene: TRBV2
J gene: TRBJ2-1
CDR3 length: 15
D gene: -
clone size: -

CDR3 DNA: TGCGCCAGCAGCCAAGAAGAGGGACGGTGGGACAATGAGCAGTTCTTC
CDR3 protein: CASSQEEGRWDNEQFF
V gene: TRBV4-3
J gene: TRBJ2-1
CDR3 length: 16
D gene: -
clone size: -

CDR3 DNA: TGTGCCAGCAGCCATGCTCTAGCGGGAGTTGCTAATGAGCAGTTCTTC
CDR3 protein: CASSHALAGVANEQFF
V gene: TRBV4-2
J gene: TRBJ2-1
CDR3 length: 16
D gene: TRBD2
clone size: many

CDR3 DNA: TGTGCCAGCAGTATGGGACAGGGAAGTTGGGAAAAACTGTTTTTT
CDR3 protein: CASSMGQGSWEKLFF
V gene: TRBV12-3/TRBV12-4
J gene: TRBJ1-4
CDR3 length: 15
D gene: TRBD1
clone size: few

CDR3 DNA: TGCAGCGTTGTTCGGCAGGACAATGAGCAGTTCTTC
CDR3 protein: CSVVRQDNEQFF
V gene: TRBV29-1
J gene: TRBJ2-1
CDR3 length: 12
D gene: -
clone size: -